These 9 T cell receptor beta chains were all obtained from the same sample, sequenced in a study of T cell changes during pregnancy in multiple sclerosis. Data came from immunoSEQ multiplex PCR; TCRdb stores just in-frame clones and leaves some out. Of about 100,000 clones in the sample, 92% were seen once. The starting material was peripheral blood, obtained after pregnancy. The receptors shown here come from a female donor with multiple sclerosis, enrolled in a pregnancy study.

Concerning this clone itself: Within the sample, other DNA sequences also encode this same CDR3. This rearrangement joins TRBV20-1 to TRBJ2-3, with D unresolved. The CDR3 has 10 residues. Deletions cut 3 bases from V and 6 bases from J, with 4 bases between. From germline, CDR1 is DFQATT and CDR2 SNEGSKA (reference sequence). The CDR3, as DNA: TGCAGTGCTAGTCTGGATACGCAGTATTTT. Its translation: CSASLDTQYF.

The chain has TRBV15 and TRBJ2-7; 10 bases are a match to TRBD1. After removal of 0 bases from V and 4 bases from J, the junction contained 3 bases not matched to a gene. Looked up from germline, CDR1 is LNHNV and CDR2 is YYDKDF (reference sequence). CDR3 size: 15 residues. The CDR3 loop reads CATSRERDRGYEQYF. CDR3 coding DNA: TGTGCCACCAGCAGAGAACGGGACAGGGGATACGAGCAGTACTTC.

This chain connects TRBV9 to TRBJ2-3; TRBD2 matches at 12 bases. The CDR3 extends over 15 amino acids. CDR1 SGDLS and CDR2 YYNGEE come from the germline V gene. The V and J ends lost 6 bases and 1 base, in that order; junction bases with no gene match: 3. Here the CDR3 DNA reads TGTGCCAGCACCCGACTAGCGGGAGGCACAGATACGCAGTATTTT. This encodes CASTRLAGGTDTQYF.

Only one count was recorded for this clone. The chain joins TRBV27 to TRBJ1-6, with TRBD1 matching 8 bases. This CDR3 is built from 17 residues. Germline CDR1 is MNHEY and CDR2 is SMNVEV (reference sequence). J was trimmed by 0 bases and V by 3 bases; bases with no gene match: 4. CDR3 in amino acids: CASSFRTGSSYNSPLHF. The CDR3 nucleotides read TGTGCCAGCAGTTTCCGGACAGGGAGCTCCTATAATTCACCCCTCCACTTT.

The J gene is TRBJ2-3, the V gene TRBV9; 10 positions agree with TRBD2. There are 15 residues in the CDR3. The V and J ends lost 2 bases and 3 bases, in that order; junction bases with no gene match: 3. Germline CDR1 and CDR2: SGDLS and YYNGEE. The CDR3: CASSVLAGVTDTQYF. In DNA form, the CDR3 reads TGTGCCAGCAGCGTCCTAGCGGGAGTAACAGATACGCAGTATTTT.

The V and J genes are TRBV7-3 and TRBJ2-1; D may be TRBD2 (5 bases). In germline, CDR1 is SGHTA, CDR2 FQGTGA. With 0 bases removed from V and 10 bases from J, the gap between germline ends came to 10 bases. The CDR3 spans 13 residues. This CDR3 reads CASSLTGDGEQFF. The DNA of the CDR3 is TGTGCCAGCAGCTTAACCGGGGATGGAGAGCAGTTCTTC. Looking up the rest from reference TRBV7-3 and TRBJ2-1 gives the full variable domain: GAGVSQTPSNKVTEKGKYVELRCDPISGHTALYWYRQSLGQGPEFLIYFQGTGAADDSGLPNDRFFAVRPEGSVSTLKIQRTERGDSAVYLCASSLTGDGEQFFGPGTRLTVL.

Details on this clone: The junction departs from germline at one end; a sequencing error may be responsible. This sequence joins TRBV7-7 and TRBJ2-3; a weak D match, TRBD2 (7 bases). Germline V lookup: CDR1 SSHAT, CDR2 FNYEAQ (reference sequence). The CDR3 is 17 amino acids. The CDR3, as DNA: TGTGCTAGCAGCTTAGCCCTACGGGGGGCAGGAGCAGATACGCAGTATTTT. Its translation: CASSLALRGAGADTQYF.

The chain is built from TRBV4-1 and TRBJ1-6; D perhaps matches TRBD1 (6 bases). In germline, CDR1 is MGHRA, CDR2 YSYEKL. This CDR3 comprises 17 residues. Trimming stripped 0 bases from V and 6 bases from J, with 15 bases between. CDR3 coding DNA: TGCGCCAGCAGCCAAGATCTGGGGGCGGGAGGTAATTCACCCCTCCACTTT. Its protein is CASSQDLGAGGNSPLHF.

V and J are TRBV5-6 and TRBJ1-3, with D possibly TRBD1 on 5 matching bases. Germline V gene data show CDR1 as SGHDT and CDR2 as YYEEEE. V was clipped by 3 bases and J by 4 bases, with 11 bases between them. There are 14 residues in the CDR3. The CDR3 spells CASSWGSMGNTIYF. The CDR3 coding sequence is TGTGCCAGCAGCTGGGGCTCCATGGGAAACACCATATATTTT.